The 21 T cell receptor beta chains below all came from one sample that was sequenced in a study of monozygotic twins with inflammatory bowel disease. Reanalyzing the 5' RACE reads, TCRdb keeps one entry per CDR3 protein, without DNA. The sample table includes about 300,000 distinct CDR3 sequences. The specimen was blood. The source is a human donor with ulcerative colitis or Crohn's disease, or a healthy co-twin of an affected twin (not recorded which).

The chain couples TRBV11-2 to TRBJ1-3; the D call from TCRdb, TRBD1, cannot be confirmed without DNA. CDR1 is SGHAT, CDR2 FQNNGV, per germline. The CDR3 sequence is 17 residues long. This chain's CDR3 is CASSLVRTESSGNTIYF.

This chain uses TRBV28 with TRBJ2-1; TCRdb reports TRBD1, a call that lacks DNA to check it against. The CDR3 is made up of 19 amino acids. CDR1 and CDR2 from the germline V gene are MDHEN and SYDVKM. Here the CDR3 reads CASLLKTGEGPVGGNEQFF.

The rearrangement links TRBV5-5 to TRBJ2-5. The length of the CDR3 is 14 residues. In germline, CDR1 is SGHKS, CDR2 YYEKEE (reference sequence). The CDR3 loop is CASSLNSQGETQYF.

This chain links TRBV5-4 with TRBJ2-3. Germline values: CDR1 SGHNT, CDR2 YYREEE (reference sequence). CDR3 length equals 15 residues. The CDR3 sequence: CASSLVVTSGDTQYF.

The CDR3 loop reads CASSYSTSLETQYF. The chain has TRBV7-8 and TRBJ2-5. The CDR3 loop spans 14 amino acids. Germline CDR1 SGHVS, CDR2 FQNEAQ.

The genes are TRBV10-3 and TRBJ2-1; TCRdb outputs TRBD2, but without DNA this stays unchecked. The CDR3 spans 15 residues. Germline V gives CDR1 ENHRY, CDR2 SYGVKD. The CDR3 sequence is CAISESLRERAEQFF.

The chain joins TRBV3-1 to TRBJ2-5; TCRdb gives TRBD1 as the D gene, but with no DNA this cannot be confirmed. This CDR3 contains 13 residues. Per the germline V gene, CDR1 is LGHDT and CDR2 is YNNKEL (reference sequence). The CDR3 is CASSQVRGETQYF.

J is TRBJ2-1 and V is TRBV6-2 or TRBV6-3; TCRdb gives TRBD2 as the D gene, but with no DNA this cannot be confirmed. The CDR3 sequence is 15 residues long. From germline, CDR1 is MNHEY and CDR2 SVGEGT. CDR3 in amino acids: CASSLGLALGIEQFF.

The chain's CDR3 is CASSEGQRNTEAFF. The chain uses TRBV7-9 and TRBJ1-1; the D call from TCRdb, TRBD1, cannot be confirmed without DNA. Per the germline V gene, CDR1 is SEHNR and CDR2 is FQNEAQ (reference sequence). The CDR3 is made up of 14 amino acids.

This chain links TRBV5-6 with TRBJ1-2; with no DNA, the TCRdb D assignment of TRBD1 cannot be verified. CDR3 length: 13 residues. The germline gives CDR1 SGHDT, CDR2 YYEEEE. CDR3 loop: CASSLGPLYGYTF.

The genes are TRBV3-1 and TRBJ1-1. Germline-derived CDR1 and CDR2 are LGHDT and YNNKEL (reference sequence). This CDR3 has 14 residues. This CDR3 is CASSRGGGSTETFF. Together with reference TRBV3-1 and TRBJ1-1, the CDR3 gives the full variable domain: DTAVSQTPKYLVTQMGNDKSIKCEQNLGHDTMYWYKQDSKKFLKIMFSYNNKELIINETVPNRFSPKSPDKAHLNLHINSLELGDSAVYFCASSRGGGSTETFFGQGTRLTVV.

The V and J genes are TRBV20-1 and TRBJ2-1; TCRdb returns TRBD2, unconfirmable since there is no DNA. The length of the CDR3 is 14 residues. CDR1 is DFQATT and CDR2 is SNEGSKA in the germline V gene (reference sequence). CDR3 residues: CSATRTSGTGEQFF.

The chain links TRBV7-9 to TRBJ2-7; no DNA is available, so the TRBD1 call from TCRdb remains unchecked. The V gene's germline CDR1 is SEHNR and CDR2 FQNEAQ (reference sequence). The CDR3 length is 13 residues. CDR3 region: CASSLSGSHEQYF.

The chain joins TRBV14 to TRBJ1-4; the TCRdb D gene call, TRBD1, has no DNA to confirm it. The CDR3 is 15 amino acids. Germline CDR1 and CDR2: SGHDN and FVKESK. The CDR3: CASSRGQQSNEKLFF.

The rearrangement uses TRBV5-5 and TRBJ2-5; TCRdb lists TRBD2, though no DNA is available to test this call. Germline assignment: CDR1 SGHKS and CDR2 YYEKEE (reference sequence). The CDR3 has 17 residues. The CDR3 loop reads CASTSIVTSGNQETQYF.

The CDR3 sequence: CATSRGDTYSNQPQHF. The rearrangement links TRBV15 to TRBJ1-5; TCRdb outputs TRBD1, but without DNA this stays unchecked. The CDR3 extends over 16 amino acids. The germline V gene has CDR1 LNHNV and CDR2 YYDKDF (reference sequence).

The CDR3 here is CASSPRRGAGGHDTDTQYF. This rearrangement joins TRBV18 to TRBJ2-3; TCRdb selects TRBD2, and the lack of DNA leaves this call unchecked. This CDR3 region has 19 residues. Per germline, CDR1 KGHSH and CDR2 LQKENI.

The chain joins TRBV29-1 to TRBJ2-1; TCRdb calls TRBD2, which cannot be checked without DNA. The CDR3 consists of 14 residues. Germline lookup yields CDR1 SQVTM and CDR2 ANQGSEA. CDR3 loop: CSVCLTSGVNEQFF.

The V call is TRBV20-1, the J call TRBJ1-5. CDR3 length equals 14 residues. Germline V lookup: CDR1 DFQATT, CDR2 SNEGSKA (reference sequence). This CDR3 is CSARAPRRNQPQHF.

This chain links TRBV5-1 with TRBJ2-1; TCRdb picks TRBD2, but there is no DNA to check that call. Germline loops: CDR1 SGHRS, CDR2 YFSETQ. The CDR3 sequence is 15 residues long. CDR3 sequence reads: CASSLDQRGPIEQFF.

The V call is TRBV7-2, the J call TRBJ2-7; TCRdb proposes TRBD1, but this gene call is untestable without DNA. The length of the CDR3 is 14 residues. CDR1 is SGHTA, CDR2 FQGNSA, per germline. CDR3 loop: CASSLTGQGHEQYF.